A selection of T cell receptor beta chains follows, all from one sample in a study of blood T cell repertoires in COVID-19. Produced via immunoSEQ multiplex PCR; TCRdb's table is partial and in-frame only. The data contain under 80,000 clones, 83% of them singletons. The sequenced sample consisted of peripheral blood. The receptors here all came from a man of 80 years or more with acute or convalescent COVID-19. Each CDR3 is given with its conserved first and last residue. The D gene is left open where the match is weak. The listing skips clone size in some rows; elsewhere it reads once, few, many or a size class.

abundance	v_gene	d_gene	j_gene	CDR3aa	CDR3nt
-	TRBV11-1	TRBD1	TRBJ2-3	CASSLGTGSADTQYF	TGTGCCAGCAGCTTAGGGACAGGGAGTGCAGATACGCAGTATTTT
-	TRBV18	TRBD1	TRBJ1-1	CASSPMGTGVAEAFF	TGTGCCAGCTCACCTATGGGGACAGGGGTGGCTGAAGCTTTCTTT
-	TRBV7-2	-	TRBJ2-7	CASSSFVGEQYF	TGTGCCAGCAGCTCCTTCGTCGGGGAGCAGTACTTC
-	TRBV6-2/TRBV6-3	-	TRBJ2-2	CASSYPRAGVPGELFF	TGTGCCAGCAGTTACCCCCGGGCAGGGGTTCCCGGGGAGCTGTTTTTT
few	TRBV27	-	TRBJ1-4	CASSFLPLVEGGELFF	TGTGCCAGCAGTTTCCTTCCCTTAGTGGAGGGGGGGGAACTGTTTTTT
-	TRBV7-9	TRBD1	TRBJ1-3	CASSPNRDRYSGNTIYF	TGTGCCAGCAGCCCGAACCGGGACAGATACTCTGGAAACACCATATATTTT
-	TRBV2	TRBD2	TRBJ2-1	CASSEDWAGARFSYNEQFF	TGTGCCAGCAGTGAAGATTGGGCGGGAGCGAGGTTCTCCTACAATGAGCAGTTCTTC
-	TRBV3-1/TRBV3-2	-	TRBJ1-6	CASSQEGAANSPLHF	TGTGCCAGCAGCCAAGAGGGGGCGGCGAATTCACCCCTCCACTTT
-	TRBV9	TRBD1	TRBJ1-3	CASSTGQGTHSGNTIYF	TGTGCCAGCAGCACAGGACAGGGGACCCACTCTGGAAACACCATATATTTT
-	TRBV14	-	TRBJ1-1	CASSPRDWRNTEAFF	TGTGCCAGCAGCCCCCGAGACTGGAGGAACACTGAAGCTTTCTTT
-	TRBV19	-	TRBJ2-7	CASSRLGQPSYEQYF	TGTGCCAGTAGTCGCTTAGGACAGCCCTCCTACGAGCAGTACTTC
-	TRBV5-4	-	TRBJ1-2	CASSLKVGGNYGYTF	TGTGCCAGCAGCTTGAAAGTTGGAGGGAACTATGGCTACACCTTC
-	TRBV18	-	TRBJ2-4	CASSPWLGGSGKNIQYF	TGTGCCAGCTCACCTTGGCTCGGGGGATCGGGCAAAAACATTCAGTACTTC
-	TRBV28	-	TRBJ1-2	CASSLGSNYGYTF	TGTGCCAGCAGTTTGGGGAGCAACTATGGCTACACCTTC
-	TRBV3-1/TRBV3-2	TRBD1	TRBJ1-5	CASSQGRDRGYNQPQHF	TGTGCCAGCAGCCAAGGCCGGGACAGGGGTTACAATCAGCCCCAGCATTTT
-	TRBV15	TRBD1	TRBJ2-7	CATNSDRGYEQYF	TGTGCCACCAATTCGGACAGGGGATACGAGCAGTACTTC
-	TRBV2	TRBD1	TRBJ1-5	CASSESQGRQPQHF	TGTGCCAGCAGTGAATCACAGGGGCGGCAGCCCCAGCATTTT
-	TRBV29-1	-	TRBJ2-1	CSVETGWRASSYNEQFF	TGCAGCGTTGAAACAGGGTGGCGGGCAAGCTCCTACAATGAGCAGTTCTTC
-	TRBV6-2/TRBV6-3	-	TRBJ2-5	CASSYPYPGETQYF	TGTGCCAGCAGTTACCCGTATCCCGGGGAGACCCAGTACTTC
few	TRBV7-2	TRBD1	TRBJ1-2	CASSYDRVHGYTF	TGTGCCAGCAGCTACGACAGGGTGCATGGCTACACCTTC
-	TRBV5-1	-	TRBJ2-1	CASRLSTLSGTILFF	TGCGCCAGCAGGTTGTCTACCTTGTCGGGAACGATACTGTTCTTC
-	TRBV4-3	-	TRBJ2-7	CASSQDLRGLYPQQYF	TGCGCCAGCAGCCAAGATCTAAGGGGACTCTACCCCCAACAGTACTTC
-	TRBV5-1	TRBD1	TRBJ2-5	CASSRDREETQYF	TGCGCCAGCAGCCGGGACAGGGAAGAGACCCAGTACTTC
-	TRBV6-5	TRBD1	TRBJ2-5	CASSYTGGSETQYF	TGTGCCAGCAGTTACACAGGGGGGTCCGAGACCCAGTACTTC
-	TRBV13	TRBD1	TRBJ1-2	CASSLDRGDYGYTF	TGTGCCAGCAGCCTGGACAGGGGTGACTATGGCTACACCTTC
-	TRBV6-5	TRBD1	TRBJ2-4	CASSYSDREHIQYF	TGTGCCAGCAGTTACTCTGACAGGGAGCACATTCAGTACTTC